One and the same sample provided the 22 T cell receptor beta chains below, sequenced in a study of metastatic and nonmetastatic thyroid tumors. Each patient went into thyroid surgery without having received any treatment. TCRdb re-called the PCR reads through MiXCR. The sample yields some 30,000 clones, 25% to 35% seen once. Material for sequencing was blood. These receptor sequences come from a female donor with papillary thyroid cancer or a benign thyroid nodule (not recorded which). Some clones in this sample may be carry-over from other donors' samples.

There are many counts of this clone. CDR3 sequence (DNA): TGTGCCAGCAGCGTAGAAGGCAGTAAGAGCTCTGGGGCCAACGTCCTGACTTTC. It encodes CASSVEGSKSSGANVLTF. The chain combines TRBV9 with TRBJ2-6; D is unclear. There are 18 residues in the CDR3. V was pared by 0 bases and J by 0 bases, with 13 bases between. Germline-derived CDR1 and CDR2 are SGDLS and YYNGEE.

The chain couples TRBV20-1 to TRBJ2-2, with 8 bases identical to TRBD1. The CDR3 has 15 amino acids. The germline gives CDR1 DFQATT, CDR2 SNEGSKA (reference sequence). The V segment lost 3 bases and the J segment 6 bases; nucleotides outside the gene matches: 9. CDR3 bases: TGCAGTGCTAGGAGGACAGGGTCAATGGCCGGGGAGCTGTTTTTT. Encoded protein: CSARRTGSMAGELFF.

The V gene is TRBV30, the J gene TRBJ1-2; 8 positions match TRBD1. Germline values: CDR1 GTSNPN, CDR2 SVGIG (reference sequence). The length of the CDR3 is 16 residues. V gave up 7 bases and J gave up 9 bases; unmatched junction bases: 22. The CDR3 spells CASTRPPTGELYCYTF. CDR3 coding DNA: TGTGCCTCGACAAGGCCTCCGACAGGGGAATTGTATTGCTACACCTTC.

This clone has only a few counts. The chain carries TRBV28 and TRBJ1-2; TRBD1 is a possible D gene (6 bases). Trimming removed 5 bases at V and 4 bases at J, with 11 bases between. This CDR3 is built from 13 residues. Germline V CDR1 and CDR2: MDHEN, SYDVKM. The CDR3 loop is CASSGTSLYGYTF. The DNA for the CDR3 is TGTGCCAGCAGTGGGACAAGCCTCTATGGCTACACCTTC.

In this sample, this clone turned up many times. V is TRBV27 and J is TRBJ2-7; TRBD1 matches at 8 bases. Germline assignment: CDR1 MNHEY and CDR2 SMNVEV (reference sequence). The J segment lost 2 bases and the V segment lost 6 bases, leaving 9 bases of the junction unmatched. CDR3 length equals 15 residues. The CDR3 region is CASSPGTGDTYEQYF. The DNA of the CDR3 is TGTGCCAGCAGCCCGGGGACAGGCGACACCTACGAGCAGTACTTC.

J is TRBJ2-1 and V is TRBV11-2; either TRBD1 or TRBD2 may supply D (5 bases each). The CDR3 spans 15 residues. Deletions cut 2 bases from V and 7 bases from J, with 15 bases between. Germline V gene sequence: CDR1 SGHAT, CDR2 FQNNGV. In nucleotides, the CDR3 is TGTGCCAGCAGCTTAAAGCCCCTAGCAGGGAATGAGCAGTTCTTC. This codes for CASSLKPLAGNEQFF.

This sequence joins TRBV20-1 and TRBJ1-1; D remains ambiguous. The germline V gene encodes CDR1 DFQATT and CDR2 SNEGSKA (reference sequence). The CDR3 is 14 amino acids. The V gene lost 3 bases and the J gene lost 5 bases, with 16 bases spanning the gap. CDR3 nucleotides: TGCAGTGCTAGTAGCGGGCAGGCGGGGACTGAAGCTTTCTTT. Its translation is CSASSGQAGTEAFF.

This clone was recorded at least ten times. The chain joins TRBV11-2 to TRBJ2-7; 8 positions match TRBD2. The germline V gene has CDR1 SGHAT and CDR2 FQNNGV. CDR3 length: 14 amino acids. The V segment lost 1 base and the J segment 5 bases; nucleotides outside the gene matches: 4. As DNA, the CDR3 is TGTGCCAGCAGCTTAGGTCCGGGAGGGGACGAGCAGTACTTC. Protein: CASSLGPGGDEQYF.

Turning to this clone: Compared with germline, one end of the junction differs, possibly owing to a read error. This chain links TRBV13 with TRBJ2-5, with 8 bases fitting TRBD1. The CDR3 runs 14 residues. The germline V gene has CDR1 PRHDT and CDR2 FYEKMQ (reference sequence). The CDR3 nucleotides are TGTGACAGCAACCCAGGGACAGGACAAGAGACCCAGTACTTC. Translation gives CDSNPGTGQETQYF. The whole variable domain, remainder taken from reference TRBV13 and TRBJ2-5, is AAGVIQSPRHLIKEKRETATLKCYPIPRHDTVYWYQQGPGQDPQFLISFYEKMQSDKGSIPDRFSAQQFSDYHSELNMSSLELGDSALYFCDSNPGTGQETQYFGPGTRLLVL.

The chain joins TRBV5-1 to TRBJ1-1, with D possibly matching TRBD1 (5 bases). The CDR3 sequence is 14 residues long. With 1 base removed from V and 8 bases from J, the gap between germline ends came to 15 bases. CDR1 is SGHRS and CDR2 is YFSETQ in the germline V gene. The CDR3 coding sequence is TGCGCCAGCAGCTTGCTACTGGGGGAGACAGAAGCTTTCTTT. Translation: CASSLLLGETEAFF.

This clone was recorded at least ten times. The gene calls are TRBV18 and TRBJ2-7; TRBD1 is a possible D gene (5 bases). V shed 6 bases and J shed 7 bases, with 16 bases lying between them. The CDR3 totals 13 residues. The germline V gene encodes CDR1 KGHSH and CDR2 LQKENI. Written as DNA, the CDR3 is TGTGCCAGCTCGATAGGGGTTGAGATGGAGCAGTACTTC. Translated: CASSIGVEMEQYF.

This clone was seen more than once but under ten times. One junction end disagrees with the germline gene, perhaps due to a read error. The chain has TRBV27 and TRBJ2-2; D unclear. The CDR3 has 15 amino acids. Germline CDR1 and CDR2: MNHEY and SMNVEV (reference sequence). CDR3 bases: TGTGCCAGAAGTTTGTACTGGGCGAACACCGGGGAGCTGTTTTTT. Translated: CARSLYWANTGELFF.

In its sample, this clone is medium-sized. This chain connects TRBV7-2 to TRBJ2-7; D remains ambiguous. Germline CDR1 and CDR2: SGHTA and FQGNSA. This CDR3 spans 12 amino acids. With 5 bases removed from V and 4 bases from J, the gap between germline ends came to 9 bases. The CDR3 nucleotides are TGTGCCAGCAGCAGACCAGGTTACGAGCAGTACTTC. It is translated as CASSRPGYEQYF. The full variable domain, with the rest looked up from reference TRBV7-2 and TRBJ2-7, is GAGVSQSPSNKVTEKGKDVELRCDPISGHTALYWYRQSLGQGLEFLIYFQGNSAPDKSGLPSDRFSAERTGGSVSTLTIQRTQQEDSAVYLCASSRPGYEQYFGPGTRLTVT.

The gene calls are TRBV5-1 and TRBJ2-7, with D perhaps TRBD1 (6 bases). The V end was cut by 0 bases, the J end by 4 bases, with 14 bases between. The CDR3 covers 15 residues. Germline CDR1 reads SGHRS; CDR2 reads YFSETQ. Written as DNA, the CDR3 is TGCGCCAGCAGCTTGGCCACAGGGATTATGTACGAGCAGTACTTC. Translated: CASSLATGIMYEQYF.

At least ten counts were recorded for this clone. The chain joins TRBV10-3 to TRBJ2-7, with 12 bases lining up with TRBD1. J lost 6 bases, V lost 6 bases, and 12 bases had no gene match. The germline gives CDR1 ENHRY, CDR2 SYGVKD. This CDR3 has 16 residues. CDR3 in amino acids: CAIREELGQGASEQYF. CDR3 sequence (DNA): TGTGCCATCAGGGAGGAATTGGGACAGGGGGCCTCCGAGCAGTACTTC.

This clone occurred many times. This chain joins TRBV4-1 and TRBJ2-1; unclear D gene. Trimming removed 1 base at V and 4 bases at J, with 11 bases between. The CDR3 covers 15 residues. Germline CDR1 reads MGHRA; CDR2 reads YSYEKL. The CDR3 DNA is TGCGCCAGCAGCCAAGCGCCACTACCTTACAATGAGCAGTTCTTC. This translates into CASSQAPLPYNEQFF.

This clone has a handful of counts. The chain recombines TRBV6-6 with TRBJ2-7, with D tentatively TRBD1 (6 bases). CDR3 length equals 15 residues. V gave up 0 bases and J gave up 0 bases, with 9 bases separating them. Germline CDR1 reads MNHNY; CDR2 reads SVGAGI (reference sequence). The CDR3 spells CASSYSRGSSYEQYF. As DNA, the CDR3 is TGTGCCAGCAGTTACTCCAGGGGAAGCTCCTACGAGCAGTACTTC.

This clone was counted ten times or more. At one end, the junction sequence differs from germline, possibly due to a read error. The chain is built from TRBV4-2 and TRBJ2-7; 7 bases align to TRBD1. Looked up from germline, CDR1 is LGHNA and CDR2 is YNFKEQ. The CDR3 runs to 13 residues. DNA for the CDR3: TGTGCCAGCAGCCAACGTAGACAGGGCTGGCAGCACTTC. Translating it yields CASSQRRQGWQHF.

The table lists this clone with a few counts. An end of the junction does not agree with germline; a read error may underlie this. V usage is TRBV2 and J usage is TRBJ1-5; a possible D gene is TRBD1 (5 bases). The CDR3 has 14 amino acids. Germline V gene sequence: CDR1 SNHLY, CDR2 FYNNEI. CDR3 nucleotide sequence: TGTGCCAGCAGTGGGGGGTCCTTAAATCATCCCCAGCATTTT. It yields the protein CASSGGSLNHPQHF.

This clone appeared many times. The J gene is TRBJ1-1, the V gene TRBV5-6; 11 bases are a match to TRBD1. The CDR3 runs to 15 residues. Germline values: CDR1 SGHDT, CDR2 YYEEEE. V was pared by 4 bases and J by 1 base, with 3 bases of the junction left unmatched. The CDR3 bases are TGTGCCAGCAGCCCGGACAGGGGGCAGAACACTGAAGCTTTCTTT. The encoded protein is CASSPDRGQNTEAFF.

This clone has at least ten counts. V is TRBV6-2 or TRBV6-3 and J is TRBJ2-4, with TRBD1 as a possible D gene (6 bases). The CDR3 has 15 amino acids. V dropped 8 bases and J dropped 1 base, with 15 bases sitting between them. Germline-derived CDR1 and CDR2 are MNHEY and SVGEGT. The CDR3 region has the DNA TGTGCCAGCTCCCTTCGCAGGGGTGCCAAAAACATTCAGTACTTC. The encoded protein is CASSLRRGAKNIQYF.

There are many counts of this clone. The J gene is TRBJ2-7, the V gene TRBV19, with D possibly TRBD1 on 5 matching bases. V lost 0 bases, J lost 2 bases, and 11 bases lay in between. Germline CDR1 and CDR2: LNHDA and SQIVND (reference sequence). The CDR3 is made up of 15 amino acids. The CDR3 reads CASSIDVGPPYEQYF. The CDR3 DNA is TGTGCCAGTAGTATAGATGTGGGGCCCCCCTACGAGCAGTACTTC.